This TCR beta chain was recorded in a study of cytomegalovirus exposure and HLA in healthy donors. Whole-study results and caveats: Because they were indistinguishable, some V segments, including TRBV6-2 and TRBV6-3, were excluded. The study had only CMV serostatus as immune exposure information. Most TCR sequences proved rare, with some public TCRs found in many donors. Most CMV-associated TCR beta chains appeared HLA-restricted in a later analysis.

This CDR3 region has 15 residues. The germline CDR1 and CDR2 sequences are MNHNY and SVGAGI (reference sequence). The ends lost 2 bases at V and 2 bases at J; junction bases unmatched: 3. PCR primers comprised 60 Vbeta and 13 Jbeta primers. The assay was immunoSEQ multiplex PCR, and TCRdb's table has in-frame clones only and misses some. The sample lists fewer than 250,000 clones, 82% occurring once. This clone occurred a few times. Antigen: not known. The rearrangement links TRBV6-6 to TRBJ2-1; 7 bases agree with TRBD1. Sequenced input: PBMCs. The sequence derives from a man between 40 and 49 years old in good health and CMV-seropositive. Here the CDR3 reads CASSYQGVTYNEQFF. DNA of the CDR3: TGTGCCAGCAGTTACCAGGGGGTGACCTACAATGAGCAGTTCTTC.